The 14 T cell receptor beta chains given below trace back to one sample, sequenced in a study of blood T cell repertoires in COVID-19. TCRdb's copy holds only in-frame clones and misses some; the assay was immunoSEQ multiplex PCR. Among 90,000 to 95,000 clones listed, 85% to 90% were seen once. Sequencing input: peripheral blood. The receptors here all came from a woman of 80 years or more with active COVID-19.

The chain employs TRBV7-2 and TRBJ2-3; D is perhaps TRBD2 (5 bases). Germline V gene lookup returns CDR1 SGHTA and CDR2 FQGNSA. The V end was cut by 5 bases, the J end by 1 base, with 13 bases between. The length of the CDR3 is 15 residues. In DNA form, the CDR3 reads TGTGCCAGCAGCCTTGCTAGCCAACGCACAGATACGCAGTATTTT. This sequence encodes CASSLASQRTDTQYF.

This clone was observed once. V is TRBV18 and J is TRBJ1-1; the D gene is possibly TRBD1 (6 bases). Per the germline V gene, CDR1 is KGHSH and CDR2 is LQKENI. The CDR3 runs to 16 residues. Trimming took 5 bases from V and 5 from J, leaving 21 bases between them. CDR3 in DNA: TGTGCCAGCTCAGCCCCCCTGGGGAGGGGGAATACTGAAGCTTTCTTT. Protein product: CASSAPLGRGNTEAFF.

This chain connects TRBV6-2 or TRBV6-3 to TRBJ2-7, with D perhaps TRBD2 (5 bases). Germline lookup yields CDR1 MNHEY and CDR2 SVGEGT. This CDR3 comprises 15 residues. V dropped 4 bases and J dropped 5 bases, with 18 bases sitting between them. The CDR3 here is CASSSRASPEDEQYF. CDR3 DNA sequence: TGTGCCAGCAGTTCCCGGGCGTCCCCGGAGGACGAGCAGTACTTC.

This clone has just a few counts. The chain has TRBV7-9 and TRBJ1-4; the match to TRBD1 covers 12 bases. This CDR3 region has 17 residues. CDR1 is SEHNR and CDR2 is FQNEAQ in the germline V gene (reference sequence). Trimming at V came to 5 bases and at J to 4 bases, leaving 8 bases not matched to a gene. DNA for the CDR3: TGTGCCAGCAGCCTGGGACAGGGGGCTCTTAGTAATGAAAAACTGTTTTTT. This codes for CASSLGQGALSNEKLFF.

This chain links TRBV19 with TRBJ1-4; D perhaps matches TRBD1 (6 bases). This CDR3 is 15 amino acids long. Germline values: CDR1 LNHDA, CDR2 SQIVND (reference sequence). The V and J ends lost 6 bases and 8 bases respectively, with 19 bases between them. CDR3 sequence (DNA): TGTGCCAGTAGCGCCGGACAGCGCGGTAGGGAAAAACTGTTTTTT. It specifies CASSAGQRGREKLFF.

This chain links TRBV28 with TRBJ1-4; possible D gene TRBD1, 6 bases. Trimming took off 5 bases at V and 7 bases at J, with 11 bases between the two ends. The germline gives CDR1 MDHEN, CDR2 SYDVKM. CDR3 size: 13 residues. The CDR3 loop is CASSINRVEKLFF. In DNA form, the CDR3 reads TGTGCCAGCAGTATTAACAGGGTTGAAAAACTGTTTTTT. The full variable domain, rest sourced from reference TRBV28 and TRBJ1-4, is DVKVTQSSRYLVKRTGEKVFLECVQDMDHENMFWYRQDPGLGLRLIYFSYDVKMKEKGDIPEGYSVSREKKERFSLILESASTNQTSMYLCASSINRVEKLFFGSGTQLSVL.

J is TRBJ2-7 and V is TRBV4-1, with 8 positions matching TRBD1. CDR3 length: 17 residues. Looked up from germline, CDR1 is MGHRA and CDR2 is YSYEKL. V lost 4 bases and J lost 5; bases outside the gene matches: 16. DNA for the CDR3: TGCGCCAGCAGCCGCCTTTCAGGCGGGACAGGCTCAAACGAGCAGTACTTC. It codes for CASSRLSGGTGSNEQYF.

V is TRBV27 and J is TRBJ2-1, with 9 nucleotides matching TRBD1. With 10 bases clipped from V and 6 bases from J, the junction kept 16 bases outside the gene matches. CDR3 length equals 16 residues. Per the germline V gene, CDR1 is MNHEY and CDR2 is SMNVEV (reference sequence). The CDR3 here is CATQKPGTGRVNEQFF. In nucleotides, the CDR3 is TGTGCCACCCAAAAACCTGGGACAGGGAGGGTCAATGAGCAGTTCTTC.

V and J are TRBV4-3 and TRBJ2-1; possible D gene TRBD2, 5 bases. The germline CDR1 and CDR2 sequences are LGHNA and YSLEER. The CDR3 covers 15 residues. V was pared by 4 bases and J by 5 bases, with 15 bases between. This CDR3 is CASSRRVAVDNEQFF. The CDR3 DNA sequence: TGCGCCAGCAGCCGGCGGGTGGCAGTAGACAATGAGCAGTTCTTC.

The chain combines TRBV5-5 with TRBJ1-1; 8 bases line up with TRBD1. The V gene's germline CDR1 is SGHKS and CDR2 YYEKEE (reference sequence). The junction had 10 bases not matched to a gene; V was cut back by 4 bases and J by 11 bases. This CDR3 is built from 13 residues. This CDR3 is CASSPMTGVVAFF. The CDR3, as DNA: TGTGCCAGCAGCCCCATGACAGGGGTGGTTGCTTTCTTT.

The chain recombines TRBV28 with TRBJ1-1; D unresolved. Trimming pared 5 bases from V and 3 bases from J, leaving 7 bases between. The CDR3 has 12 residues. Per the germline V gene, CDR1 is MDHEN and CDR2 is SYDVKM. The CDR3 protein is CASSTWHTEAFF. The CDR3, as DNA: TGTGCCAGCAGTACGTGGCACACTGAAGCTTTCTTT.

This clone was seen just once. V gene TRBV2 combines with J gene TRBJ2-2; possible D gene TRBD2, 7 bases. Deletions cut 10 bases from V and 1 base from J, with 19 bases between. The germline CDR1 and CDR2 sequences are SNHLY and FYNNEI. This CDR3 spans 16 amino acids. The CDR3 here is CAIELGGLGNTGELFF. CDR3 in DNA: TGTGCCATCGAATTGGGGGGGCTGGGGAACACCGGGGAGCTGTTTTTT.

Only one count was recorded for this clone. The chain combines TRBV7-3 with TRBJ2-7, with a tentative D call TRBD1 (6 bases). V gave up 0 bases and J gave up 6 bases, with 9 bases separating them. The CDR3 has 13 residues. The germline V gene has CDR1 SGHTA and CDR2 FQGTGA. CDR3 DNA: TGTGCCAGCAGCTTAACCAGAGGGGGCGAGCAGTACTTC. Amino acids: CASSLTRGGEQYF. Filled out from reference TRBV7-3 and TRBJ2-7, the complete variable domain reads GAGVSQTPSNKVTEKGKYVELRCDPISGHTALYWYRQSLGQGPEFLIYFQGTGAADDSGLPNDRFFAVRPEGSVSTLKIQRTERGDSAVYLCASSLTRGGEQYFGPGTRLTVT.

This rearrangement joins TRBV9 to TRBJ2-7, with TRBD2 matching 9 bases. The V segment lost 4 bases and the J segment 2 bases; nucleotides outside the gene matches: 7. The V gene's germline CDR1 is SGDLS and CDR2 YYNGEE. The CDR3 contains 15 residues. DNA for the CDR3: TGTGCCAGCAGCCCCGGACTAGCGCGAACCTACGAGCAGTACTTC. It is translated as CASSPGLARTYEQYF.